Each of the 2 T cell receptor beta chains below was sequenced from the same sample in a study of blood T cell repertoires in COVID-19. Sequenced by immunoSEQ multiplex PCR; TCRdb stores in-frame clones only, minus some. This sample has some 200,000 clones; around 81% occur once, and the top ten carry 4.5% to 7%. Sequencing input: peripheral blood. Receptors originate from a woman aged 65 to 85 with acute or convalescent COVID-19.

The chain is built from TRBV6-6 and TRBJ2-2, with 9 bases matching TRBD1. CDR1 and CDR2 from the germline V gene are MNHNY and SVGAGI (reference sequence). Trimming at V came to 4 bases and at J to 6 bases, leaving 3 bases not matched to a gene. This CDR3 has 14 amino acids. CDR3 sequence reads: CASSWDRESGELFF. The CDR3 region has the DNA TGTGCCAGCAGTTGGGACAGGGAGTCCGGGGAGCTGTTTTTT.

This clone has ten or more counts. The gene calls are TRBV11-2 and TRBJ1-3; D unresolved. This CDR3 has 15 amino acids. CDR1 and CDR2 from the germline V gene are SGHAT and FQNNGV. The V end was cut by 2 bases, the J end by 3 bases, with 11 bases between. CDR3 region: CASSLTATFGNTIYF. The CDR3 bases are TGTGCCAGCAGCTTAACCGCGACATTTGGAAACACCATATATTTT.